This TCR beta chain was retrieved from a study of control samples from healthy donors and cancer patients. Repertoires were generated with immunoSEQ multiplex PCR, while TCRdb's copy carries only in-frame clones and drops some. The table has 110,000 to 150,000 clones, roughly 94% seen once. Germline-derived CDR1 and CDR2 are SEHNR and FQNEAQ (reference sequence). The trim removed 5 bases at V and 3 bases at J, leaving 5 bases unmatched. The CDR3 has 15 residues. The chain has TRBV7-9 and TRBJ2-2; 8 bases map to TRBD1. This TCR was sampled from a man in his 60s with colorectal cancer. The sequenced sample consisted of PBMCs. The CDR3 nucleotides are TGTGCCAGCAGCGCAGGGGGCGGGGACACCGGGGAGCTGTTTTTT. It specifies CASSAGGGDTGELFF.